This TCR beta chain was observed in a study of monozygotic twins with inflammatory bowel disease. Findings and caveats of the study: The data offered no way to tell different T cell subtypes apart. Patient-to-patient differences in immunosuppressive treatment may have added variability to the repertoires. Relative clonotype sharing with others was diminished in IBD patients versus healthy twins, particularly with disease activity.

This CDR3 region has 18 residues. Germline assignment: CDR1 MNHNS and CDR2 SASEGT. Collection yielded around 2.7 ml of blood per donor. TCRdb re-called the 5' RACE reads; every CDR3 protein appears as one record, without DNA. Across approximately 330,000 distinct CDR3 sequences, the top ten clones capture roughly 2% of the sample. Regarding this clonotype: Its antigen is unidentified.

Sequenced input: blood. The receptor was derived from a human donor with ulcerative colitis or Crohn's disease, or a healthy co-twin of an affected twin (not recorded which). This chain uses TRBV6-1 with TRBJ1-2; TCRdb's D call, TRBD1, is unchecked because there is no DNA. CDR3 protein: CASSPKPGQGSWNYGYTF.